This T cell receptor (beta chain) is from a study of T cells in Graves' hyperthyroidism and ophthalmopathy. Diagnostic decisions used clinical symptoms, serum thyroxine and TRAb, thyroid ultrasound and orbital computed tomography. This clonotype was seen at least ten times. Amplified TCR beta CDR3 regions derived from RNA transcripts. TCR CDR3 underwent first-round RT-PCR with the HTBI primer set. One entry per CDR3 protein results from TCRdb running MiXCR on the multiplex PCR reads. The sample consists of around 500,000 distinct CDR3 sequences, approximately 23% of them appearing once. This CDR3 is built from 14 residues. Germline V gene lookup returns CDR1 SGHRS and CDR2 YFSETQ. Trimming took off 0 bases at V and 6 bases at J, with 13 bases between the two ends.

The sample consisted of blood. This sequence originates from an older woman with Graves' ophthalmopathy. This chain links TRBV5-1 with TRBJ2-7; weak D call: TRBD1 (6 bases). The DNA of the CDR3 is TGCGCCAGCAGCTTGGGACAGGCGATCGGCGAGCAGTACTTC. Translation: CASSLGQAIGEQYF.